The 18 T cell receptor beta chains below all came from one sample that was sequenced in a study of blood T cell repertoires in COVID-19. Sequencing was performed with immunoSEQ multiplex PCR; in TCRdb, only in-frame clones are kept and a portion is missing. The data hold over 150,000 clones, with approximately 84% observed a single time. Sequencing was done on a sample of PBMCs or T cells enriched from blood (not recorded which). Receptors were obtained from a young woman who had recovered from COVID-19.

This sequence joins TRBV27 and TRBJ1-6; weak D call: TRBD1 (5 bases). The V end lost 4 bases, the J end lost 6 bases, and 19 bases lay between the germline ends. Germline-derived CDR1 and CDR2 are MNHEY and SMNVEV (reference sequence). This CDR3 is 17 amino acids long. The CDR3 protein is CASSWGLTRQGNSPLHF. In DNA, the CDR3 is TGTGCCAGCAGTTGGGGCCTGACCCGGCAGGGTAATTCACCCCTCCACTTT.

This clone was seen more than once but under ten times. The chain is built from TRBV10-3 and TRBJ2-7; D is undetermined. The germline V gene has CDR1 ENHRY and CDR2 SYGVKD. This CDR3 is built from 14 residues. Trimming stripped 11 bases from V and 4 bases from J, with 21 bases between. CDR3: CASSRGDSLYEQYF. The DNA of the CDR3 is TGTGCCTCCTCCCGCGGAGACTCCTTGTACGAGCAGTACTTC.

V gene TRBV12-3 or TRBV12-4 combines with J gene TRBJ1-6, with D uncertain. Deletions cut 7 bases from V and 9 bases from J, with 10 bases between. The CDR3 consists of 12 residues. CDR3 sequence (DNA): TGTGCCAGCACCCGATTCGGTTCACCCCTCCACTTT. This translates into CASTRFGSPLHF.

The chain couples TRBV28 to TRBJ2-1, with TRBD1 matching 11 bases. With 2 bases clipped from V and 7 bases from J, the junction kept 1 base outside the gene matches. This CDR3 has 14 residues. Germline values: CDR1 MDHEN, CDR2 SYDVKM. The CDR3 coding sequence is TGTGCCAGCAGTTTAAGGGACAGGGGGAATGAGCAGTTCTTC. Protein sequence: CASSLRDRGNEQFF.

CDR3 in amino acids: CASSLGGKTGNTIYF. The CDR3 DNA is TGCGCCAGCAGCTTGGGAGGGAAGACTGGAAACACCATATATTTT. This chain joins TRBV5-1 and TRBJ1-3; D remains ambiguous. V was shortened by 0 bases and J by 2 bases, with 9 bases between the two germline ends. This CDR3 spans 15 amino acids. Germline CDR1 reads SGHRS; CDR2 reads YFSETQ.

The chain links TRBV13 to TRBJ2-7, with TRBD2 identical over 9 bases. This CDR3 is built from 14 residues. The germline gives CDR1 PRHDT, CDR2 FYEKMQ (reference sequence). The ends lost 5 bases at V and 2 bases at J; junction bases unmatched: 4. DNA for the CDR3: TGTGCCAGCAGCCAGACTAGCGGAGCCTACGAGCAGTACTTC. It specifies CASSQTSGAYEQYF.

The rearrangement joins TRBV18 to TRBJ1-1; 8 bases align to TRBD1. Trimming removed 3 bases from V and 6 bases from J; junction bases left unmatched: 9. Looked up from germline, CDR1 is KGHSH and CDR2 is LQKENI. This CDR3 spans 15 amino acids. This CDR3 reads CASSPGDRRFSEAFF. DNA of the CDR3: TGTGCCAGCTCACCGGGGGACAGGAGGTTCTCTGAAGCTTTCTTT.

The V gene is TRBV28, the J gene TRBJ1-1; D is perhaps TRBD1 (5 bases). The CDR3 consists of 15 residues. Germline assignment: CDR1 MDHEN and CDR2 SYDVKM. V was clipped by 1 base and J by 6 bases, with 15 bases between them. The CDR3 is CASSLSERGRAEAFF. DNA for the CDR3: TGTGCCAGCAGTTTATCGGAAAGGGGAAGGGCTGAAGCTTTCTTT. Supplemented by reference TRBV28 and TRBJ1-1, the full variable domain reads DVKVTQSSRYLVKRTGEKVFLECVQDMDHENMFWYRQDPGLGLRLIYFSYDVKMKEKGDIPEGYSVSREKKERFSLILESASTNQTSMYLCASSLSERGRAEAFFGQGTRLTVV.

The chain couples TRBV6-1 to TRBJ2-7; 9 bases map to TRBD1. This CDR3 comprises 14 residues. Per the germline V gene, CDR1 is MNHNS and CDR2 is SASEGT. V trimming: 3 bases; J trimming: 6 bases; junction bases outside the gene matches: 6. The CDR3 coding sequence is TGTGCCAGCAGTGACCAGGGACAGGGCCGCGAGCAGTACGTC. Residues: CASSDQGQGREQYV.

CDR3 loop: CASSEQGQFSNQPQHF. CDR3 bases: TGTGCCAGCAGTGAGCAGGGACAGTTTAGCAATCAGCCCCAGCATTTT. This chain connects TRBV2 to TRBJ1-5, with 7 positions matching TRBD1. This CDR3 region has 16 residues. V dropped 3 bases and J dropped 0; count of bases not matched to a gene: 5. Germline V lookup: CDR1 SNHLY, CDR2 FYNNEI.

V usage is TRBV3-1 (or the pseudogene TRBV3-2) and J usage is TRBJ2-5, with a weak D call TRBD1 (5 bases). The germline V and J ends were trimmed by 3 bases and 1 base, with 9 bases remaining between them. In germline, CDR1 is LGHDT, CDR2 YNNKEL (reference sequence). The CDR3 consists of 14 residues. Written as DNA, the CDR3 is TGTGCCAGCAGCCACAGACAGTCCCAAGAGACCCAGTACTTC. It encodes CASSHRQSQETQYF.

This chain's CDR3 is CASSVEGGRTDTQYF. Written as DNA, the CDR3 is TGTGCCAGCAGCGTAGAAGGAGGGAGGACAGATACGCAGTATTTT. J is TRBJ2-3 and V is TRBV9; tentative D call: TRBD2 (6 bases). The CDR3 is 15 residues long. V lost 0 bases and J lost 3, with 11 bases in between. The germline gives CDR1 SGDLS, CDR2 YYNGEE. Full variable domain (rest looked up from reference TRBV9 and TRBJ2-3): DSGVTQTPKHLITATGQRVTLRCSPRSGDLSVYWYQQSLDQGLQFLIQYYNGEERAKGNILERFSAQQFPDLHSELNLSSLELGDSALYFCASSVEGGRTDTQYFGPGTRLTVL.

The table lists this clone with a few counts. The chain combines TRBV3-1 (or the pseudogene TRBV3-2) with TRBJ1-4, with D possibly TRBD1 on 6 matching bases. CDR3 length equals 15 residues. The V and J ends lost 1 base and 6 bases respectively, with 12 bases between them. From germline, CDR1 is LGHDT and CDR2 YNNKEL (reference sequence). The CDR3, as DNA: TGTGCCAGCAGCCAAGGGGGGCTTATTCATGAAAAACTGTTTTTT. Translating it yields CASSQGGLIHEKLFF.

The rearrangement links TRBV6-5 to TRBJ2-1; 8 positions match TRBD2. The CDR3 has 14 amino acids. Germline CDR1 reads MNHEY; CDR2 reads SVGAGI. V shed 0 bases and J 9 bases; nucleotides not matched to a gene: 4. The CDR3 nucleotides read TGTGCCAGCAGTTACTCTAGCGGGGTAGCTGAGCAGTTCTTC. It is translated as CASSYSSGVAEQFF.

This chain joins TRBV18 and TRBJ2-7; TRBD1 matches at 7 bases. The CDR3 is made up of 14 amino acids. Germline loops: CDR1 KGHSH, CDR2 LQKENI. Unmatched junction bases numbered 3, after V lost 4 bases and J lost 0 bases. CDR3 coding DNA: TGTGCCAGCTCACGGACAGGTGACTCCTACGAGCAGTACTTC. Its protein product is CASSRTGDSYEQYF.

The chain combines TRBV18 with TRBJ2-2, with 8 bases identical to TRBD2. From germline, CDR1 is KGHSH and CDR2 LQKENI. The CDR3 runs to 18 residues. J gave up 5 bases and V 3 bases, and 14 bases lay outside the gene matches. The CDR3 sequence is CASSPLGGGRRWTGELFF. In nucleotides, the CDR3 is TGTGCCAGCTCACCCCTAGGCGGGGGGCGCAGATGGACCGGGGAGCTGTTTTTT.

The genes are TRBV28 and TRBJ1-6; TRBD1 agrees at 9 bases. Per germline, CDR1 MDHEN and CDR2 SYDVKM. The CDR3 is 15 amino acids. V lost 6 bases, J lost 4 bases, and 4 bases stayed unmatched. This CDR3 reads CASRGTGTYNSPLHF. CDR3 sequence (DNA): TGTGCCAGCAGGGGGACAGGGACTTATAATTCACCCCTCCACTTT.

V usage is TRBV27 and J usage is TRBJ2-7, with 7 positions matching TRBD2. The V segment lost 7 bases and the J segment 5 bases; nucleotides outside the gene matches: 14. This CDR3 is built from 15 residues. Germline lookup yields CDR1 MNHEY and CDR2 SMNVEV (reference sequence). DNA of the CDR3: TGTGCCAGCACTCAGACTAGCACCGAAAGCCACGAGCAGTACTTC. Encoded protein: CASTQTSTESHEQYF.